This entry features one T cell receptor (beta chain) sequence. Antigen specificity is unknown. The sample originates from a study of Ad26.COV2.S vaccination and SARS-CoV-2 variants. On the study more broadly: Within the COV1001 Ad26.COV2.S trial arm, the donor was enrolled. General study points: From the TCR breadth and depth analyses, total T cell responses may have been underestimated.

Treatment defined: some 20 received Ad26.COV2.S at low or high dose, single or two shots; roughly five received placebo; per-sample allocation not given. The samples were gathered on day 63 after the first injection of vaccine or placebo. Ad26 vector vaccine expressed Wuhan-strain SARS-CoV-2 spike. Trimming removed 2 bases from V and 6 bases from J, with 26 bases in between. The CDR3 runs to 18 residues. Germline V gene sequence: CDR1 MNHEY, CDR2 SVGEGT. TCRdb's copy holds only in-frame clones and misses some; the assay was immunoSEQ multiplex PCR. Of approximately 300,000 clones in the sample, around 83% were seen once.

This chain uses TRBV6-2 or TRBV6-3 with TRBJ2-7; a possible D gene is TRBD2 (6 bases). Here the sequenced sample was peripheral blood, taken in a trial of Ad26.COV2.S vaccine versus placebo. This clonotype was obtained from a person aged 18-65 years who received the Ad26.COV2.S COVID-19 vaccine or a placebo. CDR3 nucleotides: TGTGCCAGCAGTTACGATTCGCGGGGACCCAGGCTTGATGGCGAGCAGTACTTC. It is translated as CASSYDSRGPRLDGEQYF.